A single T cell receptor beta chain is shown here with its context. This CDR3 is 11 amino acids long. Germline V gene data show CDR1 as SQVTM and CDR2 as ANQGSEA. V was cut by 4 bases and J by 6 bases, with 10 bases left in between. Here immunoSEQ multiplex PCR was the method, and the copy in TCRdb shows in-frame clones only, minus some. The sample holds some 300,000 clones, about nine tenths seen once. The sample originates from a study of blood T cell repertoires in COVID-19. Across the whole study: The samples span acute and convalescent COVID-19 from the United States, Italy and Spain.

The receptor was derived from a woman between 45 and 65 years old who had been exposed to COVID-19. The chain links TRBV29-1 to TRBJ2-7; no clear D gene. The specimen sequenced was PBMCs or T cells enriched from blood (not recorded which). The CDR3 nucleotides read TGCAGCGTTGTTTCGTGGGCCGAGCAGTACTTC. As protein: CSVVSWAEQYF.